This entry lists 25 T cell receptor beta chains sequenced from one sample in a study of molecular identifiers for immune sequencing clone quantification (dated by TCRdb to 2016 to 2019). Library preparation employed PCR. The sequencer listed for this sample is NextSeq 500. TCRdb reprocessed the public reads (quality trimming at Q25 with fastp, clone calling with MiXCR) and kept in-frame beta chains. For every CDR3 protein sequence, its rows merge into one entry that carries the most common genes and DNA. This sample holds roughly 630,000 distinct CDR3 sequences; around 25% were observed only once. The ten biggest clones cover about 0.81% of the sample. Sequenced material: naive CD8+ T cells from blood, with Jurkat cell RNA spiked in. The label giving this sample's cell subset or site can be read as: FACS-sorted CD8+CD4-CCR7+CD45RA+ naive T cells. Receptors were obtained from a human donor in good health. Some libraries in this study had Jurkat cell RNA spiked in.

Note on this clonotype: The junction and the germline gene differ at one end; a read error may be behind it. The CDR3 DNA is TGTGCCAGCAGAGAAGACTTATCTACGCCCCTCGCCTCGGGGGAGCTGTTTTTT. This codes for CASREDLSTPLASGELFF. This chain connects TRBV2 to TRBJ2-2, with D uncertain. Germline V lookup: CDR1 SNHLY, CDR2 FYNNEI. The CDR3 covers 18 residues. Full variable domain (missing parts from reference TRBV2 and TRBJ2-2): EPEVTQTPSHQVTQMGQEVILRCVPISNHLYFYWYRQILGQKVEFLVSFYNNEISEKSEIFDDQFSVERPDGSNFTLKIRSTKLEDSAMYFCASREDLSTPLASGELFFGEGSRLTVL.

Points on this clonotype: Since a much larger clone is just one base distant, this may be a read error. V usage is TRBV29-1 and J usage is TRBJ1-1, with 7 bases matching TRBD1. There are 16 residues in the CDR3. From germline, CDR1 is SQVTM and CDR2 ANQGSEA. CDR3 amino acids: CSVKGAEGARNSEAFF. The CDR3, as DNA: TGCAGCGTTAAGGGGGCCGAAGGGGCTCGGAACAGTGAAGCTTTCTTT.

This clonotype was detected only a few times. The V gene is TRBV7-6, the J gene TRBJ2-5; either TRBD1 or TRBD2 may supply D (5 bases each). The CDR3 is 15 amino acids. Trimming removed 5 bases from V and 4 bases from J, with 17 bases in between. Germline V gene lookup returns CDR1 SGHVS and CDR2 FNYEAQ. CDR3 residues: CASSRTQGDGETQYF. CDR3 DNA sequence: TGTGCCAGCAGCCGTACCCAGGGAGATGGAGAGACCCAGTACTTC.

The chain uses TRBV20-1 and TRBJ2-7, with 9 bases identical to TRBD1. This CDR3 has 16 residues. V shed 0 bases, J shed 1 base, and the junction held 7 bases outside the gene matches. The germline V gene encodes CDR1 DFQATT and CDR2 SNEGSKA (reference sequence). The CDR3 nucleotides read TGCAGTGCTAGAGATCTTCTAGGGACAGGGTCCTACGAGCAGTACTTC. Amino acids: CSARDLLGTGSYEQYF.

The table lists this clonotype with a few counts. This may be a read error, as it is one base from a much larger clone. The chain has TRBV29-1 and TRBJ2-6, with TRBD1 as a possible D gene (5 bases). CDR1 SQVTM and CDR2 ANQGSEA come from the germline V gene. This CDR3 comprises 14 residues. Trimming removed 7 bases at V and 2 bases at J, with 12 bases between. Here the CDR3 reads CSATAGTGANVLTF. CDR3 nucleotide sequence: TGCAGCGCCACGGCAGGGACTGGGGCCAACGTCCTGACTTTC.

This clonotype appeared a few times. J is TRBJ2-1 and V is TRBV27; D is unresolved. Germline CDR1 is MNHEY and CDR2 is SMNVEV (reference sequence). Trimming took off 5 bases at V and 8 bases at J, with 19 bases between the two ends. The CDR3 length is 15 residues. In DNA form, the CDR3 reads TGTGCCAGCAGTCACTCGGTTGGGCACCAAGATGAGCAGTTCTTC. Protein product: CASSHSVGHQDEQFF.

The chain combines TRBV5-3 with TRBJ2-7; TRBD2 matches 10 bases. TRBV5-3 is classed as an ORF, of uncertain function. V was clipped by 8 bases and J by 1 base; unmatched bases: 12. The CDR3 has 16 residues. The chain's CDR3 is CASRETGTSASYEQYF. Here the CDR3 DNA reads TGTGCCAGCAGAGAGACCGGGACTAGCGCGTCCTACGAGCAGTACTTC.

Of note for this clonotype: The junction differs from germline at one of its ends, possibly a read error. The chain links TRBV7-6 to TRBJ2-7; 8 bases align to TRBD2. CDR3 length: 13 amino acids. CDR1 and CDR2 (germline): SGHVS, FNYEAQ. The CDR3 bases are TGTGCCAGCAGCCCGGGCGGGGGGTACGAGCGGTACTTC. Amino acids: CASSPGGGYERYF.

This clonotype was counted only a few times. V and J are TRBV19 and TRBJ2-1, with D tentatively TRBD1 or TRBD2 (5 bases each). This CDR3 is built from 14 residues. The germline gives CDR1 LNHDA, CDR2 SQIVND (reference sequence). Trimming removed 1 base from V and 5 bases from J, with 9 bases in between. In nucleotides, the CDR3 is TGTGCCAGTAGTATAGTCGGGACCAACAATGAGCAGTTCTTC. This translates into CASSIVGTNNEQFF.

In regard to this clonotype: A read error may be the cause here, since a much bigger clone is one base away. The conserved phenylalanine or tryptophan normally closing the CDR3 is absent here, so this likely arose from a read error. V gene TRBV5-1 combines with J gene TRBJ2-1; D gene uncertain. From germline, CDR1 is SGHRS and CDR2 YFSETQ. Between the trimmed V and J ends, which lost 0 bases and 11 bases, there was a span of 6 bases. The CDR3 runs 11 residues. This CDR3 reads CASSLGLQQFL. DNA for the CDR3: TGCGCCAGCAGCTTGGGCCTGCAGCAGTTCCTC.

Only a few counts were recorded for this clonotype. In DNA form, the CDR3 reads TGTGCCAGCAGTCCCGAACCGGACAGGGCCAACTATGGCTACACCTTC. Its protein is CASSPEPDRANYGYTF. This chain joins TRBV27 and TRBJ1-2; 8 bases are shared with TRBD1. CDR1 is MNHEY and CDR2 is SMNVEV in the germline V gene (reference sequence). The CDR3 length is 16 residues. V gave up 5 bases and J gave up 2 bases; unmatched junction bases: 10.

This clonotype appeared a few times. J is TRBJ2-4 and V is TRBV4-1, with D unresolved. Germline CDR1 reads MGHRA; CDR2 reads YSYEKL. This CDR3 region has 16 residues. The V and J ends lost 2 bases and 0 bases respectively, with 11 bases between them. In nucleotides, the CDR3 is TGCGCCAGCAGCCAACCTGGGGTTAGAGCCAAAAACATTCAGTACTTC. It is translated as CASSQPGVRAKNIQYF.

The chain joins TRBV6-2 or TRBV6-3 to TRBJ1-5; D possibly corresponds to TRBD1 (5 bases). Germline loops: CDR1 MNHEY, CDR2 SVGEGT. V lost 6 bases and J lost 1, with 22 bases in between. The CDR3 contains 18 residues. DNA for the CDR3: TGTGCCAGCAGCCAAATACCCGGGACGAGTAGCAGCAATCAGCCCCAGCATTTT. This codes for CASSQIPGTSSSNQPQHF.

This clonotype was seen only a few times. The chain uses TRBV4-2 and TRBJ2-7, with D perhaps given as TRBD1 or TRBD2 (5 bases each). This CDR3 has 18 residues. Trimming took off 0 bases at V and 0 bases at J, with 18 bases between the two ends. The germline CDR1 and CDR2 sequences are LGHNA and YNFKEQ. The DNA for the CDR3 is TGTGCCAGCAGCCAAGAGATGGGCATCGGGACCCTCTCCTACGAGCAGTACTTC. Its protein product is CASSQEMGIGTLSYEQYF.

There are a few counts of this clonotype. V gene TRBV5-5 combines with J gene TRBJ1-5; D is uncertain. Per the germline V gene, CDR1 is SGHKS and CDR2 is YYEKEE (reference sequence). The CDR3 has 15 amino acids. The ends were cut back, 0 bases at V and 3 bases at J, with 10 bases in the middle. This chain's CDR3 is CASSLGGYYNQPQHF. In DNA, the CDR3 is TGTGCCAGCAGCTTGGGGGGTTATTACAATCAGCCCCAGCATTTT.

Comment on this clonotype: A much larger clonotype is one base distant, so this may be a read error. This rearrangement joins TRBV20-1 to TRBJ2-4; 7 nucleotides line up with TRBD2. The CDR3 spans 17 residues. Germline CDR1 and CDR2: DFQATT and SNEGSKA (reference sequence). The CDR3 sequence is CSARDIGSGGYKNIRYF. CDR3 bases: TGCAGTGCTAGAGATATTGGTTCGGGGGGTTACAAAAACATTCGGTACTTC.

This clonotype appeared a few times. The V and J genes are TRBV12-3 or TRBV12-4 and TRBJ1-1, with D perhaps matching TRBD1 (6 bases). CDR3 size: 14 residues. V lost 6 bases and J lost 5, with 16 bases in between. The CDR3 coding sequence is TGTGCCAGCAGCTTTCTGGGGGCAGGGACTGAAGCTTTCTTT. It encodes CASSFLGAGTEAFF.

This clonotype was seen repeatedly, ten times or more. This chain uses TRBV4-3 with TRBJ2-7; 9 bases match TRBD2. V gave up 0 bases and J gave up 3 bases; unmatched junction bases: 6. The CDR3 is 16 amino acids. The germline V gene encodes CDR1 LGHNA and CDR2 YSLEER. The CDR3 sequence is CASSQDVLAGYYEQYF. The CDR3 bases are TGCGCCAGCAGCCAAGATGTTCTAGCGGGATACTACGAGCAGTACTTC.

The table lists this clonotype with many counts. The chain recombines TRBV9 with TRBJ1-5, with 10 bases that match TRBD1. The CDR3 is 16 residues long. Germline CDR1 SGDLS, CDR2 YYNGEE. With 3 bases clipped from V and 3 bases from J, the junction kept 6 bases outside the gene matches. CDR3 loop: CASSAGQGPFNQPQHF. The CDR3 bases are TGTGCCAGCAGCGCGGGACAGGGGCCTTTCAATCAGCCCCAGCATTTT.

In its sample, this clonotype was seen a few times. The J gene is TRBJ2-5, the V gene TRBV6-5; the D gene is possibly TRBD2 (5 bases). CDR3 length: 18 amino acids. Deletions cut 2 bases from V and 2 bases from J, with 21 bases between. CDR1 and CDR2 (germline): MNHEY, SVGAGI. In DNA form, the CDR3 reads TGTGCCAGCAGTTACCAATCGGGCCCAGCCGGGGAACAAGAGACCCAGTACTTC. It specifies CASSYQSGPAGEQETQYF.

This clonotype was picked up many times. CDR3 nucleotide sequence: TGTGCCAGTAGTATGGGGGACCCCACAGATACGCAGTATTTT. It encodes CASSMGDPTDTQYF. The V gene is TRBV19, the J gene TRBJ2-3; D possibly uses TRBD1 or TRBD2 (5 bases each). V dropped 3 bases and J dropped 2 bases, with 9 bases sitting between them. The CDR3 loop spans 14 amino acids. The germline V gene has CDR1 LNHDA and CDR2 SQIVND (reference sequence). The variable domain in full, completed from reference TRBV19 and TRBJ2-3, reads DGGITQSPKYLFRKEGQNVTLSCEQNLNHDAMYWYRQDPGQGLRLIYYSQIVNDFQKGDIAEGYSVSREKKESFPLTVTSAQKNPTAFYLCASSMGDPTDTQYFGPGTRLTVL.

Details on this clonotype: Just one base apart from a much larger clone, this may be a read error. This chain uses TRBV12-3 or TRBV12-4 with TRBJ1-1; 11 bases align to TRBD1. V dropped 5 bases and J dropped 6; count of bases not matched to a gene: 5. The CDR3 runs to 14 residues. Written as DNA, the CDR3 is TGTGCCAGCAGTCGGACAGGGGGCTACGCTGAAGCTTTCTTT. It translates to CASSRTGGYAEAFF.

With regard to this clonotype: It may be a read error: a sequence one base away is much more abundant. This sequence joins TRBV29-1 and TRBJ1-3; D may be TRBD1 (5 bases). Germline V gene data show CDR1 as SQVTM and CDR2 as ANQGSEA. The CDR3 runs 13 residues. Trimming stripped 7 bases from V and 3 bases from J, with 13 bases between. The CDR3 reads CSATGGVGNTIYF. The CDR3 DNA reads TGCAGCGCCACTGGAGGGGTTGGAAACACCATATATTTT.

The table lists this clonotype with a few counts. The rearrangement links TRBV5-4 to TRBJ2-3, with D unclear. Trimming took off 2 bases at V and 3 bases at J, with 10 bases between the two ends. The germline gives CDR1 SGHNT, CDR2 YYREEE (reference sequence). The CDR3 sequence is 14 residues long. The CDR3 DNA follows: TGTGCCAGCAGCTTTGGTAGCTTGACAGATACGCAGTATTTT. Translation: CASSFGSLTDTQYF.

A few counts support this clonotype. The chain recombines TRBV27 with TRBJ2-5, with D hard to call. V lost 6 bases and J lost 2, with 10 bases in between. CDR3 length: 13 amino acids. In germline, CDR1 is MNHEY, CDR2 SMNVEV (reference sequence). CDR3 DNA sequence: TGTGCCAGCAGCCCCGACCAACAAGAGACCCAGTACTTC. Protein sequence: CASSPDQQETQYF.